This T cell receptor beta chain derives from a study of CXCR3-negative and CXCR3-positive naive CD8 T cells. Germline lookup yields CDR1 SEHNR and CDR2 FQNEAQ (reference sequence). CDR3 size: 12 residues. Libraries of TRB cDNA were made by 5' RACE and carried UMIs. TCRdb reprocessed the 5' RACE reads, keeping one entry per CDR3 protein, no DNA. The sample's table shows 30,000 to 40,000 distinct CDR3 sequences. The sample was memory CD8+ T cells from blood. The chain uses TRBV7-9 and TRBJ2-1. The sequence was obtained from a human donor in good health. Some clones in this sample may be carry-over from other donors' samples. The CDR3 here is CASSYNNNEQFF.